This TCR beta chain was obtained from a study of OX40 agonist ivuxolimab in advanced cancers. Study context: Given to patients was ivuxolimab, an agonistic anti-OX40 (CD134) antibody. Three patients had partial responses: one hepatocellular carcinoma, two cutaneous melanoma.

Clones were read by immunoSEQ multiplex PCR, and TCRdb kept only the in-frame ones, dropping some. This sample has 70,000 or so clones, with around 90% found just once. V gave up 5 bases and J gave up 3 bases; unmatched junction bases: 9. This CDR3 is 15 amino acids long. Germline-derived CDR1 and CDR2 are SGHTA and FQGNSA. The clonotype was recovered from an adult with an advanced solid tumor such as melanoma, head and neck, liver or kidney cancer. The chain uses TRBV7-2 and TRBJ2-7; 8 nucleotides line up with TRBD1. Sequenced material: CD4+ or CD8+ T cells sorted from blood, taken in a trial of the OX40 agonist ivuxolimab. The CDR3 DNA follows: TGTGCCAGCAGCACCAAGGGACAGGATCACTACGAGCAGTACTTC. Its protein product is CASSTKGQDHYEQYF.